The 5 T cell receptor beta chains reported below all come from one sample, sequenced in a study of Ad26.COV2.S vaccination and SARS-CoV-2 variants. Treatment described: roughly 20 received Ad26.COV2.S at low or high dose, single or two shots; several received placebo; per-sample allocation not given. Material that was analyzed had been drawn on day 63 after the first vaccine or placebo injection. Repertoires were generated with immunoSEQ multiplex PCR, while TCRdb's copy carries only in-frame clones and drops some. The repertoire has about 350,000 clones, approximately 86% of them found once; the top ten carry about 10%. The specimen comprised peripheral blood, sampled in a trial of Ad26.COV2.S vaccine versus placebo. These receptors all stem from a person between 18 and 59 years old who received the Ad26.COV2.S COVID-19 vaccine or a placebo.

The chain couples TRBV30 to TRBJ2-7, with a possible D match to TRBD2 (6 bases). Trimming left V 3 bases short and J 3 bases short, with 18 bases between. The CDR3 runs 15 residues. The germline gives CDR1 GTSNPN, CDR2 SVGIG (reference sequence). CDR3 nucleotide sequence: TGTGCCTGGAGCGCACACTGGGGCGGGAACTACGAGCAGTACTTC. Translation: CAWSAHWGGNYEQYF.

This clone was recorded a few times. The chain is built from TRBV3-1 (or the pseudogene TRBV3-2) and TRBJ1-5; perhaps TRBD1 as D (5 bases). Trimming shortened V by 1 base and J by 3 bases, and 10 bases separated the two germline ends. This CDR3 comprises 15 residues. Germline CDR1 LGHDT, CDR2 YNNKEL (reference sequence). CDR3 sequence: CASSQAGGYNQPQHF. CDR3 bases: TGTGCCAGCAGCCAAGCCGGGGGTTACAATCAGCCCCAGCATTTT.

V usage is TRBV29-1 and J usage is TRBJ1-1; the D gene is possibly TRBD1 (6 bases). Germline CDR1 and CDR2: SQVTM and ANQGSEA. V was trimmed by 2 bases and J by 5 bases, leaving 15 bases between them. The CDR3 spans 14 residues. CDR3 bases: TGCAGCGTTGAATTAGGAGGGGGTTCTACTGAAGCTTTCTTT. This sequence encodes CSVELGGGSTEAFF.

This clone has just a few counts. This chain connects TRBV7-2 to TRBJ2-7, with D possibly matching TRBD1 (5 bases). The germline gives CDR1 SGHTA, CDR2 FQGNSA. This CDR3 is built from 14 residues. V gave up 2 bases and J gave up 3 bases, with 11 bases separating them. DNA for the CDR3: TGTGCCAGCAGCTTATGGGGCGGCCTCTACGAGCAGTACTTC. Encoded protein: CASSLWGGLYEQYF.

V usage is TRBV4-3 and J usage is TRBJ1-1; D is unclear. The V gene lost 1 base and the J gene lost 2 bases, with 11 bases spanning the gap. CDR3 size: 15 residues. Germline V CDR1 and CDR2: LGHNA, YSLEER. This chain's CDR3 is CASSQGPTVNTEAFF. The CDR3 nucleotides read TGCGCCAGCAGCCAAGGCCCAACAGTCAACACTGAAGCTTTCTTT.